Sequencing of this TCR beta chain was carried out in a study of human T cells and chemical hapten exposure. The time point denotes: patch test 2, 6 weeks after DPC sensitization. Noted treatment: therapeutic diphenylcyclopropenone sensitization with weekly scalp DPC. Study-level findings and limits: Alopecia was present in the donors, so their immune response may differ from healthy people's. Patch test score showed a positive correlation with PT1 expanded TCR counts.

A single record per CDR3 protein comes from TCRdb applying MiXCR to the RACE reads. The sample shows about 110,000 distinct CDR3 sequences, 9.2% of them seen only once. There are many counts of this clonotype. Its matching antigen is unknown. Sequencing used whole blood, obtained in connection with sensitization to the hapten diphenylcyclopropenone (DPC). The source is a woman in her forties with alopecia areata. Some clones in this sample may be carry-over from other donors' samples.

The DNA for the CDR3 is TGTGCCAGCTCACCATCCCCTGGACGAGGCGGTCGCGCAGATACGCAGTATTTT. Protein product: CASSPSPGRGGRADTQYF. The chain combines TRBV18 with TRBJ2-3; D unresolved. The V gene lost 2 bases and the J gene lost 4 bases, with 22 bases spanning the gap. The CDR3 covers 18 residues. The germline gives CDR1 KGHSH, CDR2 LQKENI. Full variable domain (missing parts from reference TRBV18 and TRBJ2-3): NAGVMQNPRHLVRRRGQEARLRCSPMKGHSHVYWYRQLPEEGLKFMVYLQKENIIDESGMPKERFSAEFPKEGPSILRIQQVVRGDSAAYFCASSPSPGRGGRADTQYFGPGTRLTVL.